This T cell receptor (beta chain) is drawn from a study of patients and donors after allogeneic stem cell transplantation. TCRdb re-called the RT-PCR reads with MiXCR, one entry per CDR3 protein. The sample has 900,000 to 1,000,000 distinct CDR3 sequences; 15% to 20% are singletons. This clonotype showed up just a few times. The CDR3 spans 12 residues. Germline V CDR1 and CDR2: DFQATT, SNEGSKA (reference sequence). V was trimmed by 4 bases and J by 3 bases, leaving 9 bases between them. The receptor comes from a human donor who was either an allogeneic HSCT recipient or a stem cell or donor lymphocyte infusion donor (not recorded which). It is not recorded whose cells these are; they may come from a transplant donor. The source material was blood, either unsorted or a sorted T cell fraction (not recorded which). The V and J genes are TRBV20-1 and TRBJ1-2; D unresolved. The CDR3 is CSATVPYYGYTF. The CDR3 nucleotides read TGCAGTGCTACAGTTCCCTACTATGGCTACACCTTC.